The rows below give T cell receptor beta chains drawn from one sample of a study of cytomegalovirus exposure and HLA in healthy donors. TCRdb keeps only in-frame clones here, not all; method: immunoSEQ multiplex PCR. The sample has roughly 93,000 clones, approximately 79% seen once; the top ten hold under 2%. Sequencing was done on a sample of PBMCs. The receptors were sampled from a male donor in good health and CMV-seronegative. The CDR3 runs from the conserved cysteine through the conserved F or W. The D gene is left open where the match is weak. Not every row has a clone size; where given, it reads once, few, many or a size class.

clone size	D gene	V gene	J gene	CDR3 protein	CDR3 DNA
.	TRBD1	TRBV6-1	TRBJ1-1	CASTTGITEAFF	TGTGCCAGCACGACAGGGATCACTGAAGCTTTCTTT
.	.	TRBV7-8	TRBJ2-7	CASSPRLGVGTEQYF	TGTGCCAGCAGCCCAAGACTAGGAGTAGGGACCGAGCAGTACTTC
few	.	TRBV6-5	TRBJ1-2	CASRPQGWNGYTF	TGTGCCAGCAGGCCTCAGGGGTGGAATGGCTACACCTTC
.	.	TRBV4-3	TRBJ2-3	CASSQEPGYTQYF	TGCGCCAGCAGCCAGGAGCCCGGTTATACGCAGTATTTT
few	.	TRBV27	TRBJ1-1	CASMEERTLNTEAFF	TGTGCCAGCATGGAGGAGCGCACCCTGAACACTGAAGCTTTCTTT
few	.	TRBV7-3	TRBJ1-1	CASSRAGSTEAFF	TGTGCCAGCAGCCGCGCAGGGTCCACTGAAGCTTTCTTT
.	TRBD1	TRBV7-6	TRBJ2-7	CASSLDGTGFYEQYF	TGTGCCAGCAGCTTAGACGGGACAGGGTTCTACGAGCAGTACTTC
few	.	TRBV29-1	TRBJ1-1	CSASPTGGLNTEAFF	TGCAGCGCTTCCCCGACGGGAGGGTTGAACACTGAAGCTTTCTTT
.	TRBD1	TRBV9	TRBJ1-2	CASRGGQERYGYTF	TGTGCCAGCAGGGGGGGACAGGAAAGATATGGCTACACCTTC
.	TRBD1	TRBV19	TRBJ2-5	CASSPRGQGKETQYF	TGTGCCAGTAGTCCACGGGGACAGGGGAAAGAGACCCAGTACTTC
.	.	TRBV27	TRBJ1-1	CAREGPFWTEAFF	TGCGCGAGAGAGGGCCCTTTTTGGACTGAAGCTTTCTTT
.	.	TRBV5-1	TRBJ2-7	CASSLGSSYEQYF	TGCGCCAGCAGCTTGGGCAGCTCCTACGAGCAGTACTTC
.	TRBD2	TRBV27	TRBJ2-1	CASATRLAGYNEQFF	TGTGCCAGCGCTACCCGGCTAGCGGGCTACAATGAGCAGTTCTTC
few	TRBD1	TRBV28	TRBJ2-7	CASSEPGTDYEQYF	TGTGCCAGCAGTGAACCGGGGACAGACTACGAGCAGTACTTC
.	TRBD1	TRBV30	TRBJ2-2	CARDRGSAGELFF	TGTGCCCGCGACAGGGGATCGGCCGGGGAGCTGTTTTTT
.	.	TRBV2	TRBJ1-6	CASSPGSNRQNSPLHF	TGTGCCAGCAGCCCGGGCAGCAACAGACAGAATTCACCCCTCCACTTT
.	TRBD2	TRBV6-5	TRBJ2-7	CASSYSTSGSYEQYF	TGTGCCAGCAGTTACTCGACTAGCGGGAGTTACGAGCAGTACTTC
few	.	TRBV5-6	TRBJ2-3	CASSILLEVTDTQYF	TGTGCCAGCAGCATTCTGTTGGAGGTCACAGATACGCAGTATTTT
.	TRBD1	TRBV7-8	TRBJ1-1	CASSIRTGEGWEEAFF	TGTGCCAGCAGCATCCGGACAGGGGAGGGTTGGGAGGAAGCTTTCTTT
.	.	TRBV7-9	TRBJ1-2	CASSFNRAGYTF	TGTGCCAGCAGCTTCAACAGGGCCGGCTACACCTTC
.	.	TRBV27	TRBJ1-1	CATESQVGTEAFF	TGTGCCACCGAATCGCAGGTGGGCACTGAAGCTTTCTTT
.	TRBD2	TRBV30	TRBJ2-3	CAWRLAGGPDTQYF	TGTGCCTGGAGATTAGCGGGAGGCCCAGATACGCAGTATTTT
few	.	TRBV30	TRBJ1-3	CAWNHGDTGNTIYF	TGTGCCTGGAACCACGGGGATACTGGAAACACCATATATTTT
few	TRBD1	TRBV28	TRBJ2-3	CASSWTGGTDTQYF	TGTGCCAGCAGTTGGACAGGCGGCACAGATACGCAGTATTTT
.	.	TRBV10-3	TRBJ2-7	CAISESSAGLTYEQYF	TGTGCCATCAGTGAGTCGTCAGCGGGTCTGACCTACGAGCAGTACTTC
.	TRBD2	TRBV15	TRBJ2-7	CATSSRAGGAFTQYF	TGTGCCACCAGCTCCCGCGCGGGAGGGGCTTTTACGCAGTACTTC
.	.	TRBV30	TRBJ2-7	CAWSPDISYEQYF	TGTGCCTGGAGTCCGGACATCTCCTACGAGCAGTACTTC
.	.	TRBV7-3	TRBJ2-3	CASSGARGPSTDTQYF	TGTGCCAGCAGCGGGGCCAGGGGACCTAGCACAGATACGCAGTATTTT
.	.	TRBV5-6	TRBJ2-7	CASSFAGEQYF	TGTGCCAGCAGCTTCGCCGGGGAGCAGTACTTC
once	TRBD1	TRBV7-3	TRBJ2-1	CASSPGGQSYNEQFF	TGTGCCAGCAGCCCAGGGGGACAGTCCTACAATGAGCAGTTCTTC
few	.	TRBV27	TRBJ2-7	CASRLTFSSYEQYF	TGTGCCAGCAGACTGACTTTTAGCTCCTACGAGCAGTACTTC
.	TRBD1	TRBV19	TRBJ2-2	CASSIAGTGGSGELFF	TGTGCCAGTAGTATAGCCGGGACAGGGGGCAGTGGGGAGCTGTTTTTT
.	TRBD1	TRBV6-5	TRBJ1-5	CASRGQGNQPQHF	TGTGCCAGCAGAGGACAGGGCAATCAGCCCCAGCATTTT
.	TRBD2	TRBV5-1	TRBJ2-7	CASSFRGGEYEQYF	TGCGCCAGCAGCTTCCGGGGAGGGGAGTACGAGCAGTACTTC
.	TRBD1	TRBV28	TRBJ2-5	CASSQRTGGVETQYF	TGTGCCAGCAGTCAACGGACAGGGGGTGTAGAGACCCAGTACTTC
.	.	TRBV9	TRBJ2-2	CASSAGWGLINTGELFF	TGTGCCAGCAGCGCCGGTTGGGGGCTGATTAACACCGGGGAGCTGTTTTTT
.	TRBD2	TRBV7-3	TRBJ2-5	CASSLGLADQETQYF	TGTGCCAGCAGCCTGGGACTAGCGGACCAAGAGACCCAGTACTTC
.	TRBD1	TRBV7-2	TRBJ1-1	CASSLGDRGLRNTEAFF	TGTGCCAGCAGCTTAGGGGACAGGGGGCTACGTAACACTGAAGCTTTCTTT